This T cell receptor (beta chain) originates from a study of identical twins. Notes on the study in general: Memory repertoires lacked the insertion deficit that abundant cord blood beta clonotypes showed.

From the 5' RACE reads, TCRdb called clonotypes with MiXCR, one entry per CDR3 protein. The sample lists 450,000 or so distinct CDR3 sequences; 14% were seen once. Only healthy Caucasians were included as donors. This clonotype has a handful of counts. The target antigen is unknown. Germline CDR1 reads LGHNA; CDR2 reads YNFKEQ. The CDR3 length is 16 residues. V gave up 3 bases and J gave up 5 bases; unmatched junction bases: 8. This sample also belongs to another study, concerning yellow fever vaccine responses in identical twins.

This clonotype originated in a woman aged 18-29 years in good health. This chain connects TRBV4-2 to TRBJ2-1; 9 bases line up with TRBD2. What was sequenced was CD4+ T cells sorted from blood. As DNA, the CDR3 is TGTGCCAGCAGCCAGGCGCCCAGCGGGGGGAACAATGAGCAGTTCTTC. This gives the protein CASSQAPSGGNNEQFF.